The 21 T cell receptor beta chains given below trace back to one sample, sequenced in a study of control samples from healthy donors and cancer patients. Data came from immunoSEQ multiplex PCR; TCRdb stores just in-frame clones and leaves some out. The sample records approximately 58,000 clones, roughly 90% being singletons. The sequencing input was PBMCs. These receptors were obtained from a man in his 60s with head and neck cancer.

V is TRBV19 and J is TRBJ1-5; perhaps TRBD1 as D (5 bases). With 5 bases removed from V and 3 bases from J, the gap between germline ends came to 14 bases. Germline V gene lookup returns CDR1 LNHDA and CDR2 SQIVND (reference sequence). The CDR3 runs 15 residues. CDR3 sequence: CASSLGGLVNQPQHF. The DNA for the CDR3 is TGTGCCAGTAGTTTGGGGGGACTAGTCAATCAGCCCCAGCATTTT.

The chain couples TRBV5-4 to TRBJ1-3, with no clear D. Germline V lookup: CDR1 SGHNT, CDR2 YYREEE (reference sequence). There are 17 residues in the CDR3. The V and J ends lost 3 bases and 0 bases respectively, with 16 bases between them. The DNA of the CDR3 is TGTGCCAGCAGCTGGCAATTCGTTCGGGGCTCTGGAAACACCATATATTTT. This gives the protein CASSWQFVRGSGNTIYF.

V and J are TRBV28 and TRBJ2-2, with no clear D. The CDR3 totals 12 residues. Germline CDR1 is MDHEN and CDR2 is SYDVKM. Trimming took 6 bases from V and 4 from J, leaving 6 bases between them. This CDR3 reads CASSYFTGELFF. The CDR3 bases are TGTGCCAGCAGCTACTTCACCGGGGAGCTGTTTTTT.

This clone was found once. The gene calls are TRBV4-3 and TRBJ2-3, with TRBD1 matching over 9 bases. Germline CDR1 LGHNA, CDR2 YSLEER. The CDR3 has 15 amino acids. The J segment lost 5 bases and the V segment lost 3 bases, leaving 6 bases of the junction unmatched. The CDR3 DNA follows: TGCGCCAGCAGCCACGAGACAGGGGGTGTAGATACGCAGTATTTT. Encoded protein: CASSHETGGVDTQYF.

This chain links TRBV6-5 with TRBJ2-7; D possibly corresponds to TRBD2 (6 bases). Trimming stripped 6 bases from V and 1 base from J, with 13 bases between. The CDR3 is 14 residues long. The germline V gene has CDR1 MNHEY and CDR2 SVGAGI. The CDR3 loop reads CASRQPGLSYEQYF. The CDR3 DNA reads TGTGCCAGCAGACAACCGGGACTGTCCTACGAGCAGTACTTC.

V gene TRBV7-3 combines with J gene TRBJ2-3; D is perhaps TRBD2 (5 bases). This CDR3 is built from 16 residues. Germline CDR1 SGHTA, CDR2 FQGTGA. V was pared by 5 bases and J by 0 bases, with 15 bases between. In DNA form, the CDR3 reads TGTGCCAGCAGCCGCAAAGCGGATTCTAGCACAGATACGCAGTATTTT. This gives the protein CASSRKADSSTDTQYF.

As regards this clone: The junction shows a germline mismatch at one end, possibly a read error. The V call is TRBV6-4, the J call TRBJ2-1; a weak D match, TRBD1 (6 bases). Germline loops: CDR1 MRHNA, CDR2 SNTAGT. The CDR3 loop spans 15 amino acids. The CDR3 region has the DNA TGTGCCAGCAGTCAATCGGCAGGGGAGTACACTGAGCAGTTCTTC. This encodes CASSQSAGEYTEQFF.

The chain recombines TRBV5-6 with TRBJ2-1; D might be TRBD1 (6 bases). V gave up 4 bases and J gave up 4 bases, with 12 bases separating them. CDR1 is SGHDT, CDR2 YYEEEE, per germline. CDR3 size: 14 residues. The CDR3 nucleotides read TGTGCCAGCAGCACCGGCAGGGGTTACAATGAGCAGTTCTTC. This gives the protein CASSTGRGYNEQFF.

The CDR3 spells CAISAGGLDTQYF. The CDR3, as DNA: TGTGCCATCAGTGCGGGGGGGTTGGATACGCAGTATTTT. The genes are TRBV10-3 and TRBJ2-3; TRBD2 matches at 8 bases. Germline CDR1 reads ENHRY; CDR2 reads SYGVKD. Germline trimming cut 4 bases from V and 6 bases from J; bases unmatched to any gene: 3. The CDR3 consists of 13 residues.

This sequence joins TRBV19 and TRBJ2-3; TRBD1 is a possible D gene (5 bases). V dropped 5 bases and J dropped 1 base, with 10 bases sitting between them. The CDR3 has 14 residues. Per germline, CDR1 LNHDA and CDR2 SQIVND (reference sequence). DNA of the CDR3: TGTGCCAGTAGTGAGCGCAGGGGCACAGATACGCAGTATTTT. This encodes CASSERRGTDTQYF.

The J gene is TRBJ1-1, the V gene TRBV11-2; no reliable D call. This CDR3 is 15 amino acids long. CDR1 is SGHAT, CDR2 FQNNGV, per germline. With 1 base removed from V and 4 bases from J, the gap between germline ends came to 13 bases. The CDR3 is CASSLVWGVGTEAFF. Here the CDR3 DNA reads TGTGCCAGCAGCTTAGTTTGGGGTGTCGGCACTGAAGCTTTCTTT.

V and J are TRBV28 and TRBJ2-7; no firm D call. CDR1 and CDR2 (germline): MDHEN, SYDVKM. The V gene lost 2 bases and the J gene lost 5 bases, with 13 bases spanning the gap. The CDR3 length is 14 residues. CDR3 sequence: CASSLPGNFHEQYF. The CDR3 DNA sequence: TGTGCCAGCAGTTTACCTGGAAATTTCCACGAGCAGTACTTC.

The rearrangement joins TRBV7-2 to TRBJ2-7; D is tentatively TRBD1 or TRBD2 (6 bases each). The CDR3 consists of 14 residues. V lost 4 bases to trimming and J lost 4 bases, with 14 bases between them. The germline V gene has CDR1 SGHTA and CDR2 FQGNSA. CDR3 loop: CASSSGAGLYEQYF. DNA for the CDR3: TGTGCCAGCAGCTCAGGGGCGGGGTTATACGAGCAGTACTTC.

The chain is built from TRBV28 and TRBJ1-3; D is undetermined. CDR1 is MDHEN and CDR2 is SYDVKM in the germline V gene. V was clipped by 3 bases and J by 5 bases, with 14 bases between them. There are 15 residues in the CDR3. CDR3 protein: CASSFPPYQRNTIYF. As DNA, the CDR3 is TGTGCCAGCAGTTTCCCACCGTACCAGAGAAACACCATATATTTT.

The chain has TRBV4-3 and TRBJ2-1; 11 bases are a match to TRBD2. Germline V gene lookup returns CDR1 LGHNA and CDR2 YSLEER. The CDR3 spans 15 residues. The trim removed 1 base at V and 9 bases at J, leaving 5 bases unmatched. Written as DNA, the CDR3 is TGCGCCAGCAGCCAAGCGGTACTAGCGGGAGTTGAGCAGTTCTTC. Translation gives CASSQAVLAGVEQFF.

The chain links TRBV6-1 to TRBJ2-1; a weak D match, TRBD2 (6 bases). V gave up 0 bases and J gave up 7 bases, with 10 bases separating them. The CDR3 has 14 amino acids. The V gene's germline CDR1 is MNHNS and CDR2 SASEGT. CDR3 protein: CASSEAGGKNEQFF. CDR3 sequence (DNA): TGTGCCAGCAGTGAAGCGGGGGGAAAGAATGAGCAGTTCTTC.

The rearrangement links TRBV5-1 to TRBJ1-3, with TRBD1 identical over 9 bases. V lost 4 bases, J lost 4 bases, and 12 bases stayed unmatched. This CDR3 has 17 amino acids. Germline loops: CDR1 SGHRS, CDR2 YFSETQ. CDR3 region: CASSADPQGASGNTIYF. CDR3 coding DNA: TGCGCCAGCAGCGCGGACCCACAGGGGGCATCCGGAAACACCATATATTTT.

This rearrangement joins TRBV19 to TRBJ2-5, with D maybe TRBD1 (6 bases). Germline CDR1 LNHDA, CDR2 SQIVND (reference sequence). Deletions cut 4 bases from V and 3 bases from J, with 12 bases between. The CDR3 spans 14 residues. CDR3 nucleotides: TGTGCCAGTAGTACCCTGGACAGAAAAGAGACCCAGTACTTC. Its translation is CASSTLDRKETQYF. The entire variable domain, with the rest obtained from reference TRBV19 and TRBJ2-5, is as follows: DGGITQSPKYLFRKEGQNVTLSCEQNLNHDAMYWYRQDPGQGLRLIYYSQIVNDFQKGDIAEGYSVSREKKESFPLTVTSAQKNPTAFYLCASSTLDRKETQYFGPGTRLLVL.

The chain has TRBV10-3 and TRBJ1-6; unclear D gene. V lost 9 bases and J 5 bases, leaving 17 bases between the germline ends. Germline CDR1 reads ENHRY; CDR2 reads SYGVKD. The length of the CDR3 is 15 residues. Written as DNA, the CDR3 is TGTGCCATTCAACACGAGCTCGGGAATAATTCACCCCTCCACTTT. This encodes CAIQHELGNNSPLHF.

Only a few counts were recorded for this clone. The chain joins TRBV9 to TRBJ1-5; TRBD1 is a possible D gene (5 bases). The CDR3 is 15 amino acids. Germline-derived CDR1 and CDR2 are SGDLS and YYNGEE. V lost 5 bases and J lost 3, with 15 bases in between. The CDR3 reads CASSATGGNNQPQHF. CDR3 coding DNA: TGTGCCAGCAGTGCCACTGGGGGGAACAATCAGCCCCAGCATTTT.

The chain uses TRBV7-2 and TRBJ2-3; D is undetermined. Looked up from germline, CDR1 is SGHTA and CDR2 is FQGNSA. The CDR3 sequence is 14 residues long. V gave up 1 base and J gave up 4 bases, with 9 bases separating them. The CDR3 sequence: CASSLGWASDTQYF. In DNA form, the CDR3 reads TGTGCCAGCAGCTTAGGGTGGGCTTCAGATACGCAGTATTTT.